These T cell receptor beta chains were read from a single sample in a study of response to subunit inactivated influenza vaccine. Using its own MiXCR run on the RT-PCR reads, TCRdb lists one record per CDR3 protein. Of about 570,000 distinct CDR3 sequences listed, around 10% are singletons. This sample also appeared in a second study, on T cells expressing NK-cell markers.

The input for sequencing was PBMCs from blood, taken on the day of vaccination. The receptors originated from a man aged 45-65 years who received an inactivated influenza vaccine. Both conserved end residues are part of each CDR3. The order of the fields is J gene, clone size, CDR3 length, V gene, D gene, CDR3 DNA, CDR3 protein. D genes are given only for firm matches. Size is omitted from some rows. Given values are once, few, many or a class for expanded clones.

j_call: TRBJ2-1
clone_size: .
cdr3_length: 13
v_call: TRBV24-1
d_call: .
cdr3_nt: TGTGCCACCAGTCGCCCGGGGGACAATGAGCAGTTCTTC
cdr3_aa: CATSRPGDNEQFF

j_call: TRBJ2-1
clone_size: .
cdr3_length: 18
v_call: TRBV11-1
d_call: .
cdr3_nt: TGTGCCAGCAGCTTAGGTAACTGGGGCCTGGTCGGTCGGAATGAGCAGTTCTTC
cdr3_aa: CASSLGNWGLVGRNEQFF

j_call: TRBJ1-2
clone_size: .
cdr3_length: 16
v_call: TRBV12-3/TRBV12-4
d_call: .
cdr3_nt: TGTGCCAGCAGCAAAGGGCCGGCAGGGTGGGCCTATGGCTACACCTTC
cdr3_aa: CASSKGPAGWAYGYTF

j_call: TRBJ2-7
clone_size: few
cdr3_length: 15
v_call: TRBV9
d_call: .
cdr3_nt: TGTGCCAGCAGCGTAGGACTTGCCCCCTCCTACGAGCAGTACTTC
cdr3_aa: CASSVGLAPSYEQYF

j_call: TRBJ2-6
clone_size: .
cdr3_length: 17
v_call: TRBV5-1
d_call: .
cdr3_nt: TGCGCCAGCAGCTTGACCACACCGGTGTCTGGGGCCAACGTCCTGACTTTC
cdr3_aa: CASSLTTPVSGANVLTF

j_call: TRBJ2-7
clone_size: .
cdr3_length: 16
v_call: TRBV4-1
d_call: .
cdr3_nt: TGCGCCAGCAGCCGCTCTGGGGGGGGGACATCCTACGAGCAGTACTTC
cdr3_aa: CASSRSGGGTSYEQYF

j_call: TRBJ2-3
clone_size: few
cdr3_length: 12
v_call: TRBV7-2
d_call: .
cdr3_nt: TGTGCCAGCAGCCAAATTTCAGATACGCAGTATTTT
cdr3_aa: CASSQISDTQYF

j_call: TRBJ1-3
clone_size: .
cdr3_length: 14
v_call: TRBV5-1
d_call: .
cdr3_nt: TGCGCCAGCAGCTTGGAAGGCAGGGGAAACACCATATATTTT
cdr3_aa: CASSLEGRGNTIYF

j_call: TRBJ2-1
clone_size: few
cdr3_length: 19
v_call: TRBV4-3
d_call: TRBD2
cdr3_nt: TGCGCCAGCAGCCAAGATCTAAAGCGAGGGGCTAGCGGGAGGTATGAGCAGTTCTTC
cdr3_aa: CASSQDLKRGASGRYEQFF

j_call: TRBJ1-1
clone_size: .
cdr3_length: 12
v_call: TRBV29-1
d_call: .
cdr3_nt: TGCAGCGTTGGACAGGTGGGCACTGAAGCTTTCTTT
cdr3_aa: CSVGQVGTEAFF

j_call: TRBJ2-1
clone_size: few
cdr3_length: 15
v_call: TRBV6-2/TRBV6-3
d_call: TRBD1
cdr3_nt: TGTGCCAGCAGGTCCCTGACAGGGTTAGTAAATGAGCAGTTCTTC
cdr3_aa: CASRSLTGLVNEQFF